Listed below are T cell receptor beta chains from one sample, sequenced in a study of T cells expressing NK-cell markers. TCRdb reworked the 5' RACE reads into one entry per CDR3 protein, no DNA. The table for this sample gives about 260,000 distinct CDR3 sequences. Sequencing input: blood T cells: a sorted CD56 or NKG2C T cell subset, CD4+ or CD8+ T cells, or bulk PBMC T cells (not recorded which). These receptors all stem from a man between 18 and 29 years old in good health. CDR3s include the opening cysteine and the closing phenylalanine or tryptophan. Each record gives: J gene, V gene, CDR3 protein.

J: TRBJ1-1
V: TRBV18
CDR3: CASSLQGLMNTEAFF

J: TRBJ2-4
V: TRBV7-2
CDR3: CASSKRLAGGNIQYF

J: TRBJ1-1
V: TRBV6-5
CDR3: CASSNSGGVGAFF

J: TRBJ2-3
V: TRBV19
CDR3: CATSPRDRVADTQYF

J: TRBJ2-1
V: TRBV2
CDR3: CASKRDYNEQFF

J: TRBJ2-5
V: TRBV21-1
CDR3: CASRTSGGVQSAHF

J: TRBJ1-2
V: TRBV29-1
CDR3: CSVVDDSEGYTF

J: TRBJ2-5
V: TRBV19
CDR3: CASRSGSPQETQYF

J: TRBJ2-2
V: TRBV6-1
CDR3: CASSPNNRAWGTGELFF

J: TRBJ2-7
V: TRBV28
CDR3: CASSLGVSEQYF

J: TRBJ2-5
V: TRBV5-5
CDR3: CASSTEGTPPETQYF

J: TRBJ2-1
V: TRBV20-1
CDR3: CSAPDRGAWEQFF

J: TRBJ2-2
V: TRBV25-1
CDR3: CASSRRGDTGELFF

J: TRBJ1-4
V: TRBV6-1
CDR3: CASSRGLRDEKLFF

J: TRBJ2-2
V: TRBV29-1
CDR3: CSVVGVRNTGELFF

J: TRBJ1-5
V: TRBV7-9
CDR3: CASSSWTGASNQPQHF

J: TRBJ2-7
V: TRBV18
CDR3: CASSHEGTEVAEQYF

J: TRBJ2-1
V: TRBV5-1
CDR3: CASSPSGTSEQFF

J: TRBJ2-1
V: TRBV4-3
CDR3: CASSQEGGGGQFF

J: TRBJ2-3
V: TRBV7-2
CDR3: CASSPQGFSQYF

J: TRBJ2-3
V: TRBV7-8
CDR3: CASSSVTGTSGPFSTDTQYF

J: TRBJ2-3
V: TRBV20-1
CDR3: CSARDSGGPDTQYF

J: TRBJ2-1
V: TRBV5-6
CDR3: CASSSALLAGRGNEQFF

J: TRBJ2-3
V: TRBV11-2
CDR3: CASSRGRASADTQYF

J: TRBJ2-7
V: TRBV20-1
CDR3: CSARDGEHEQYF